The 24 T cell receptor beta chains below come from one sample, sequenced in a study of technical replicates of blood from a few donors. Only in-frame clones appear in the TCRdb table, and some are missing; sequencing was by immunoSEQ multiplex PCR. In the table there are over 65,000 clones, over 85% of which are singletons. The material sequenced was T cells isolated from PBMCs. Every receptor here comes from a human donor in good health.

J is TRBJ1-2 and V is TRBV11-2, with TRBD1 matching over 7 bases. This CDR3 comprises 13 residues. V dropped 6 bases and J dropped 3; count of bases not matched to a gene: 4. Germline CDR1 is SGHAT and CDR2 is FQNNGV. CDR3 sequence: CASRIGGDYGYTF. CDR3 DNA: TGTGCCAGCAGGATAGGGGGCGACTATGGCTACACCTTC.

In DNA form, the CDR3 reads TGTGCCAGCAGCTCCGTGGCCGGGGACCAAGAGACCCAGTACTTC. It codes for CASSSVAGDQETQYF. The chain joins TRBV5-6 to TRBJ2-5, with a tentative D call TRBD2 (5 bases). CDR1 SGHDT and CDR2 YYEEEE come from the germline V gene. This CDR3 is built from 15 residues. Trimming shortened V by 3 bases and J by 0 bases, and 12 bases separated the two germline ends.

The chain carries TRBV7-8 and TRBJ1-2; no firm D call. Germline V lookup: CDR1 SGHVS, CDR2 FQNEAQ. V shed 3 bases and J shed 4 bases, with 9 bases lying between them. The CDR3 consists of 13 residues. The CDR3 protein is CASSFAEGYGYTF. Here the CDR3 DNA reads TGTGCCAGCAGCTTCGCAGAGGGCTATGGCTACACCTTC. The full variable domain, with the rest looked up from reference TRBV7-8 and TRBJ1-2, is GAGVSQSPRYKVAKRGQDVALRCDPISGHVSLFWYQQALGQGPEFLTYFQNEAQLDKSGLPSDRFFAERPEGSVSTLKIQRTQQEDSAVYLCASSFAEGYGYTFGSGTRLTVV.

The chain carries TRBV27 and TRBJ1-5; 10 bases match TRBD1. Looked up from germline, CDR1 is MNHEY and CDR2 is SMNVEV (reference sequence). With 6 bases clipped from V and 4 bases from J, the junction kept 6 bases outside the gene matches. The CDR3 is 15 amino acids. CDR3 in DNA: TGTGCCAGCAGATCAGGACAGGGGGAAAATCAGCCCCAGCATTTT. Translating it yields CASRSGQGENQPQHF.

This chain's CDR3 is CSGLSGGEQFF. In nucleotides, the CDR3 is TGCAGCGGATTAAGCGGGGGTGAGCAGTTCTTC. The chain couples TRBV29-1 to TRBJ2-1, with TRBD2 matching over 8 bases. Per the germline V gene, CDR1 is SQVTM and CDR2 is ANQGSEA. This CDR3 comprises 11 residues. Trimming took 7 bases from V and 9 from J; bases not matched to a gene: 5.

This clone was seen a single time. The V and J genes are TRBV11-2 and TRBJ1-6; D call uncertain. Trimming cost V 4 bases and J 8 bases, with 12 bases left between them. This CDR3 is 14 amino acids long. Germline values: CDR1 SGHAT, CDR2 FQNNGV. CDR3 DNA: TGTGCCAGCAGCTCAACCTTGGGCTATTCACCCCTCCACTTT. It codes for CASSSTLGYSPLHF.

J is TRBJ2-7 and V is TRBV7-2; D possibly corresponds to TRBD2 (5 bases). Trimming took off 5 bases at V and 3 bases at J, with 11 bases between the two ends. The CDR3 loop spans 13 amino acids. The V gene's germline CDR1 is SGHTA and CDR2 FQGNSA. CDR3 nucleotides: TGTGCCAGCAGCCCGACTATAGGCTACGAGCAGTACTTC. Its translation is CASSPTIGYEQYF.

The CDR3 region is CASSFTILTPNQPQHF. For the CDR3, the DNA is TGTGCCAGCAGTTTCACGATTCTCACTCCCAATCAGCCCCAGCATTTT. This rearrangement joins TRBV28 to TRBJ1-5; the D is unclear. Germline-derived CDR1 and CDR2 are MDHEN and SYDVKM. This CDR3 region has 16 residues. Deletions cut 3 bases from V and 3 bases from J, with 15 bases between. Using reference TRBV28 and TRBJ1-5 for the parts outside the CDR3, the full variable domain is DVKVTQSSRYLVKRTGEKVFLECVQDMDHENMFWYRQDPGLGLRLIYFSYDVKMKEKGDIPEGYSVSREKKERFSLILESASTNQTSMYLCASSFTILTPNQPQHFGDGTRLSIL.

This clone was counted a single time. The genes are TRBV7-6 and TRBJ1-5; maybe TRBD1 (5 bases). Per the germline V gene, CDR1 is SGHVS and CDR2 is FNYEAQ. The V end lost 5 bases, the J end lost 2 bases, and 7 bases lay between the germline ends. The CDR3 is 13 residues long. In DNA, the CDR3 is TGTGCCAGCAGCGTACAGGGCAATCAGCCCCAGCATTTT. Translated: CASSVQGNQPQHF.

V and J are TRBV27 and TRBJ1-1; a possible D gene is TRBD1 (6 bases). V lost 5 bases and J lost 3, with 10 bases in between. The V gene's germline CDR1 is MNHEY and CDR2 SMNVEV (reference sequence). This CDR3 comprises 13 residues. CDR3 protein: CASSLGQYTEAFF. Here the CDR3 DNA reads TGTGCCAGCAGTCTCGGACAGTACACTGAAGCTTTCTTT.

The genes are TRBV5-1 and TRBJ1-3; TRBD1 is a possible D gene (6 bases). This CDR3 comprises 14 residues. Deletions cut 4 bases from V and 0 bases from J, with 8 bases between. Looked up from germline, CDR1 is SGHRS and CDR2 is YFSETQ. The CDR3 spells CASSGQPSGNTIYF. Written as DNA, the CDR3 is TGCGCCAGCAGCGGACAGCCCTCTGGAAACACCATATATTTT.

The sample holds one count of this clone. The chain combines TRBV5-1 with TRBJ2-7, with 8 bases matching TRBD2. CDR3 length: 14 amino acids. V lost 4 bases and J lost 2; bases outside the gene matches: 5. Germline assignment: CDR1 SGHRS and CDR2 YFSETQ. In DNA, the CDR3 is TGCGCCAGCAGCCCCGGGGGGGGACCCTACGAGCAGTACTTC. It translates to CASSPGGGPYEQYF. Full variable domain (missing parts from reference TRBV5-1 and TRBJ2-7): KAGVTQTPRYLIKTRGQQVTLSCSPISGHRSVSWYQQTPGQGLQFLFEYFSETQRNKGNFPGRFSGRQFSNSRSEMNVSTLELGDSALYLCASSPGGGPYEQYFGPGTRLTVT.

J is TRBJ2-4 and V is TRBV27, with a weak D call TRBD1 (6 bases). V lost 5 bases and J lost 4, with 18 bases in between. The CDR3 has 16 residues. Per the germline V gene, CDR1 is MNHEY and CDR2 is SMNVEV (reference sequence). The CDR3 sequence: CASSGTGSARKNIQYF. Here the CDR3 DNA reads TGTGCCAGCAGTGGAACAGGGTCGGCCCGAAAAAACATTCAGTACTTC.

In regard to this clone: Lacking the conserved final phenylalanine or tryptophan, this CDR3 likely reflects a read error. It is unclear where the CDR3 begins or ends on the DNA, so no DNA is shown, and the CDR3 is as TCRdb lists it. CDR3 sequence reads: CASSDGDRGPL. The rearrangement joins TRBV2 to TRBJ1-4; the table assigns TRBD1, which was not confirmed against the DNA. Germline lookup yields CDR1 SNHLY and CDR2 FYNNEI. The CDR3 extends over 11 residues, inclusive of both ends.

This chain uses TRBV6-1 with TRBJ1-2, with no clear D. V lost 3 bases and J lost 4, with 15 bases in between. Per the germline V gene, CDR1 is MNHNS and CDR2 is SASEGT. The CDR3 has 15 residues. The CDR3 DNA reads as TGTGCCAGCAGTGACATCCGGGAGCGCTTCTATGGCTACACCTTC. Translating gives CASSDIRERFYGYTF.

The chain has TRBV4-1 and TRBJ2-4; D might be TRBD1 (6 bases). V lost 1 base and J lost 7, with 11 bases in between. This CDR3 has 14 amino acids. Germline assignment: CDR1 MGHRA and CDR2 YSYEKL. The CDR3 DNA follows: TGCGCCAGCAGCCAAGGGAAGGGGGTGAACATTCAGTACTTC. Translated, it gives CASSQGKGVNIQYF.

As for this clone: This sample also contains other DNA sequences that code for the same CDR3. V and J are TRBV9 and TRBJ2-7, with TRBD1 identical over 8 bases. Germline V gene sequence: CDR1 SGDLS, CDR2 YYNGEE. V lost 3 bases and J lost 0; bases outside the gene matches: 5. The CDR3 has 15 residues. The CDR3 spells CASSASGTGSYEQYF. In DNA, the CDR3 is TGTGCCAGCAGCGCGTCCGGGACAGGCTCCTACGAGCAGTACTTC.

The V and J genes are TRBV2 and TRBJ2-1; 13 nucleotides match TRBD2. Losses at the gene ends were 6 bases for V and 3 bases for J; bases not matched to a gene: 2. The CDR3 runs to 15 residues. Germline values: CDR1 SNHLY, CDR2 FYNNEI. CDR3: CASSRLAGGYNEQFF. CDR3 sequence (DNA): TGTGCCAGCAGCCGACTAGCGGGAGGCTACAATGAGCAGTTCTTC.

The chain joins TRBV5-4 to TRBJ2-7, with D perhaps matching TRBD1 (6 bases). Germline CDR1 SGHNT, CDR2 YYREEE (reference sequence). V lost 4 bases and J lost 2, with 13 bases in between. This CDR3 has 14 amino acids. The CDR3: CASSPWTATYEQYF. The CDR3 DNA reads TGTGCCAGCAGCCCGTGGACAGCAACCTACGAGCAGTACTTC.

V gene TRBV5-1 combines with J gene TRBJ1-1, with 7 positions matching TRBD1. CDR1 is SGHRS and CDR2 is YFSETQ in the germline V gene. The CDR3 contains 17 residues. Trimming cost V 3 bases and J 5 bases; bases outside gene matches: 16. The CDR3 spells CASSSYGTAARRTEAFF. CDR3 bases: TGCGCCAGCAGCTCATATGGGACAGCCGCTAGGAGGACTGAAGCTTTCTTT.

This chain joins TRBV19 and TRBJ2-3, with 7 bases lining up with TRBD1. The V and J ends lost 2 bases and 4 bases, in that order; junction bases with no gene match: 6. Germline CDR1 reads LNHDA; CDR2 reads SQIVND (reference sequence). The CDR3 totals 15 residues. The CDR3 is CASSISEGGADTQYF. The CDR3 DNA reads TGTGCCAGTAGTATATCAGAAGGGGGCGCAGATACGCAGTATTTT.

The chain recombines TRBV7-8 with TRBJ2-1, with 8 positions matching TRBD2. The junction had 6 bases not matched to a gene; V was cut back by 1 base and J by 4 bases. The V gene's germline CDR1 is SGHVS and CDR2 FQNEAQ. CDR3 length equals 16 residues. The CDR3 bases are TGTGCCAGCAGCTTAGATTTAGCGGGACTATACAATGAGCAGTTCTTC. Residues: CASSLDLAGLYNEQFF.

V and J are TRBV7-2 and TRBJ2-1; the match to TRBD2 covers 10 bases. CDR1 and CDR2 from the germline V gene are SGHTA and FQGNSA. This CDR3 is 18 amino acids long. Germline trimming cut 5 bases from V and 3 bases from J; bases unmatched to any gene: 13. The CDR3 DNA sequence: TGTGCCAGCAGCGAAGAGGTTAGCGGGAGGTGGGGCTACAATGAGCAGTTCTTC. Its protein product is CASSEEVSGRWGYNEQFF.

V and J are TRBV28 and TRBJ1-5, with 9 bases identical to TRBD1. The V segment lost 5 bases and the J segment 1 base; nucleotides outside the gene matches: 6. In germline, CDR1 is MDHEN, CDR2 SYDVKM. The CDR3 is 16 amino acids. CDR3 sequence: CASSRTGDGSNQPQHF. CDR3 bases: TGTGCCAGCAGTCGGACAGGGGATGGGAGCAATCAGCCCCAGCATTTT.